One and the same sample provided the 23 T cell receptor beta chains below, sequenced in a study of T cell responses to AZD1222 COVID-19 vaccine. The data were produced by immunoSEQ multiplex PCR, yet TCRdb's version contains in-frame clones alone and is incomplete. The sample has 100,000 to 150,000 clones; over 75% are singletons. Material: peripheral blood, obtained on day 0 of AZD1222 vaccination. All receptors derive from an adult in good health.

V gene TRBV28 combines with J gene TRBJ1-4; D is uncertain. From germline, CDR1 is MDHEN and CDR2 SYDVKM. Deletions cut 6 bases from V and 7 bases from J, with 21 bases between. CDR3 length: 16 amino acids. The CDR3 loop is CASRVGTLGPSEKLFF. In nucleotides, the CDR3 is TGTGCCAGCAGGGTAGGAACCCTCGGCCCTAGTGAAAAACTGTTTTTT.

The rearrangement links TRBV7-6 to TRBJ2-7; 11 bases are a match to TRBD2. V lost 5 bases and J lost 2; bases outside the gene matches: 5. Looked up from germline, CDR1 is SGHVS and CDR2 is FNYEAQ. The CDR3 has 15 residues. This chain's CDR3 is CASSAGLAGPYEQYF. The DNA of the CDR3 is TGTGCCAGCAGCGCCGGACTAGCGGGCCCCTACGAGCAGTACTTC.

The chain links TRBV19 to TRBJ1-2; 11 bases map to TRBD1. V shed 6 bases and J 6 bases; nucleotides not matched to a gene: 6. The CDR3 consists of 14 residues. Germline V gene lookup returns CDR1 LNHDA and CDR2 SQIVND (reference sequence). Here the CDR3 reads CASSGQGAPHGYTF. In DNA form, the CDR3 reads TGTGCCAGTAGCGGACAGGGGGCCCCCCATGGCTACACCTTC.

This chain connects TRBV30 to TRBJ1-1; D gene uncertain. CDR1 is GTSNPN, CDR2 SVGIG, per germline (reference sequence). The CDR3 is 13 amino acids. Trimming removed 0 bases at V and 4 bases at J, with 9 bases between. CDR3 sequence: CAWSVRESTEAFF. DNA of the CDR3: TGTGCCTGGAGTGTACGGGAGAGCACTGAAGCTTTCTTT.

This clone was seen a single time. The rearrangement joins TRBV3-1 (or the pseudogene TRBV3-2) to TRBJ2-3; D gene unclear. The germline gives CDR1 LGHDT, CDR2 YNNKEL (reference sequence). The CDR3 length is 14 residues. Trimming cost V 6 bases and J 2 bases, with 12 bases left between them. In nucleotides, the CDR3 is TGTGCCAGCAGTTTCCCCTCGTCCACAGATACGCAGTATTTT. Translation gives CASSFPSSTDTQYF.

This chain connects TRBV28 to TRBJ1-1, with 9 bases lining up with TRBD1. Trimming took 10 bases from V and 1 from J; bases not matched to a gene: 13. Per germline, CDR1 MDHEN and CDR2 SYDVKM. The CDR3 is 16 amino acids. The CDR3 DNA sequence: TGTGCCACCTGGGGACAGGGACCCCGGCGGAACACTGAAGCTTTCTTT. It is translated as CATWGQGPRRNTEAFF.

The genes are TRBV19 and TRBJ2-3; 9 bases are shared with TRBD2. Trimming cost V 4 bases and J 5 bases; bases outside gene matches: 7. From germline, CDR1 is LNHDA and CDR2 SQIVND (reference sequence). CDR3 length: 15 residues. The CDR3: CASSNSGGQGDTQYF. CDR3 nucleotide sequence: TGTGCCAGTAGTAATAGCGGGGGCCAGGGAGATACGCAGTATTTT.

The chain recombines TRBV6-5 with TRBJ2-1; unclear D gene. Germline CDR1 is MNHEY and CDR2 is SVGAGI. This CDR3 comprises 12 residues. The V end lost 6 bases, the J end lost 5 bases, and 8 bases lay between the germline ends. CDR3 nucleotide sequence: TGTGCCAGCAGAAGGATACACAATGAGCAGTTCTTC. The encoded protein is CASRRIHNEQFF.

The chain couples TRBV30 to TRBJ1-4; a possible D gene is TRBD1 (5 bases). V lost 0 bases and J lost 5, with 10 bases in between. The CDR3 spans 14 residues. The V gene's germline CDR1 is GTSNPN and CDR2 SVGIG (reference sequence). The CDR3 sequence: CAWSVGDGNEKLFF. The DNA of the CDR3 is TGTGCCTGGAGTGTTGGGGACGGAAATGAAAAACTGTTTTTT. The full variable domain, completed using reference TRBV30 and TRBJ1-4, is SQTIHQWPATLVQPVGSPLSLECTVEGTSNPNLYWYRQAAGRGLQLLFYSVGIGQISSEVPQNLSASRPQDRQFILSSKKLLLSDSGFYLCAWSVGDGNEKLFFGSGTQLSVL.

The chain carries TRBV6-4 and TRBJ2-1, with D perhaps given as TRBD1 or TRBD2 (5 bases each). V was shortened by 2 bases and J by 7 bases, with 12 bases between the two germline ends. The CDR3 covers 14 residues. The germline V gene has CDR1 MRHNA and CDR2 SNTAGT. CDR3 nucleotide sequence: TGTGCCAGCAGTGACCTGGGGCTAGCTAATGAGCAGTTCTTC. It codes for CASSDLGLANEQFF.

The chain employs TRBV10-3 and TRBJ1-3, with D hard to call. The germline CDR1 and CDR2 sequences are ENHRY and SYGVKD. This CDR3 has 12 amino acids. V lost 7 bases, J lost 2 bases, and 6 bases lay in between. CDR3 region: CAINPAGNTIYF. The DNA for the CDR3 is TGTGCCATCAACCCGGCTGGAAACACCATATATTTT.

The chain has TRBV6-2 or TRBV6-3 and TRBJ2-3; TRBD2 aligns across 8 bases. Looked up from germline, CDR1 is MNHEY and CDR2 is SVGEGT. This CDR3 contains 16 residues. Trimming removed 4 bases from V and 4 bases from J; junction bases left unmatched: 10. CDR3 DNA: TGTGCCAGCAGTTCCGTCGGGGGGGGAGGCGCAGATACGCAGTATTTT. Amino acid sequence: CASSSVGGGGADTQYF.

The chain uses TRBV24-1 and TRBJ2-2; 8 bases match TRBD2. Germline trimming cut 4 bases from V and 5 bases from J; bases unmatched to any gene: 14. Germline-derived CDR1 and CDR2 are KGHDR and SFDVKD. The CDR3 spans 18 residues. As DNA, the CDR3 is TGTGCCACCAGTGACCCTGCGATTGCGGGGGGCGGGACCGGGGAGCTGTTTTTT. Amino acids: CATSDPAIAGGGTGELFF.

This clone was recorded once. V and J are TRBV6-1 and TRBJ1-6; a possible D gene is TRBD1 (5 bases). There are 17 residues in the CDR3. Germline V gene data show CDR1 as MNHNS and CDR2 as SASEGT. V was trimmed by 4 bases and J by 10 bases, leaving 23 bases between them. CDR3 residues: CASSAMLTTGSISPLHF. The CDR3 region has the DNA TGTGCCAGCAGTGCGATGCTAACAACAGGATCAATATCACCCCTCCACTTT.

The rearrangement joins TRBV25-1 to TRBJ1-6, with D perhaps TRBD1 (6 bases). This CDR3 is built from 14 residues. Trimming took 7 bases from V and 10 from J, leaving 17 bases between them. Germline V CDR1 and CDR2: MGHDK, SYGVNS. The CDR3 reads CASTTGGRRSPLHF. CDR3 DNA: TGTGCCAGCACCACTGGGGGCAGGCGATCACCCCTCCACTTT.

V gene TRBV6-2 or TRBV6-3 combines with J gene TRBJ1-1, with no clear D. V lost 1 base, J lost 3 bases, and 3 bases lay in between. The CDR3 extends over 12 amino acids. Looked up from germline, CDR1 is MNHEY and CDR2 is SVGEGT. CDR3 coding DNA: TGTGCCAGCAGTTACTTGTACACTGAAGCTTTCTTT. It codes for CASSYLYTEAFF.

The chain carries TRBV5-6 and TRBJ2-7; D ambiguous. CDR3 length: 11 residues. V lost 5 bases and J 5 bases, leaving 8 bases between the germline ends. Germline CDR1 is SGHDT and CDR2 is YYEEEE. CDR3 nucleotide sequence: TGTGCCAGCAGATTCGAGGACGAGCAGTACTTC. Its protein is CASRFEDEQYF.

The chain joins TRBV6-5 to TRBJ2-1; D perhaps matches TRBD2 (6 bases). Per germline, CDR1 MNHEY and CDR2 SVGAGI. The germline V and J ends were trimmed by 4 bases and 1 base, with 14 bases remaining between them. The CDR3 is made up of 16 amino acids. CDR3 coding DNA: TGTGCCAGCAGTTCGGGGGTATTAAGGTCCTACAATGAGCAGTTCTTC. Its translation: CASSSGVLRSYNEQFF.

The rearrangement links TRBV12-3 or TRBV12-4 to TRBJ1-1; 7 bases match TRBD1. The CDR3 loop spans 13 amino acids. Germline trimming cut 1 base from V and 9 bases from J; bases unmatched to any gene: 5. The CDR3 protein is CASSLEGQYKAFF. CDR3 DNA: TGTGCCAGCAGTTTAGAGGGACAGTACAAAGCTTTCTTT.

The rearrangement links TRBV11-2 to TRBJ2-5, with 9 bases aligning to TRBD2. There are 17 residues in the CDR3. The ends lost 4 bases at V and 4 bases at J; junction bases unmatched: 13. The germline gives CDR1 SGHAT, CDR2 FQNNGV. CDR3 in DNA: TGTGCCAGCAGCTGGTTACTCGGGACTAGCATACCAGAGACCCAGTACTTC. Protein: CASSWLLGTSIPETQYF.

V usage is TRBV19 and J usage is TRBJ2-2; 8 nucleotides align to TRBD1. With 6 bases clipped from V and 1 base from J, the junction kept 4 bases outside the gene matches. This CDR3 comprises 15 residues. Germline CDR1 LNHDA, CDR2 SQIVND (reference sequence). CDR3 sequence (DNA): TGTGCCAGTAGCTTGACAGGGGTGAACACCGGGGAGCTGTTTTTT. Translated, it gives CASSLTGVNTGELFF. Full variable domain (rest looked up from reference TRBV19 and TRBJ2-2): DGGITQSPKYLFRKEGQNVTLSCEQNLNHDAMYWYRQDPGQGLRLIYYSQIVNDFQKGDIAEGYSVSREKKESFPLTVTSAQKNPTAFYLCASSLTGVNTGELFFGEGSRLTVL.

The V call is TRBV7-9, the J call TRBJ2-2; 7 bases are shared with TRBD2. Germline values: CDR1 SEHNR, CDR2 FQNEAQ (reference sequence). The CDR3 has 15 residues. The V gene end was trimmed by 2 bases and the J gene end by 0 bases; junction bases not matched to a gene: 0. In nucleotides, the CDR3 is TGTGCCAGCAGCTTACTAGCGGCGAACACCGGGGAGCTGTTTTTT. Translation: CASSLLAANTGELFF. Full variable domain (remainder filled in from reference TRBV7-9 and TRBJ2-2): DTGVSQNPRHKITKRGQNVTFRCDPISEHNRLYWYRQTLGQGPEFLTYFQNEAQLEKSRLLSDRFSAERPKGSFSTLEIQRTEQGDSAMYLCASSLLAANTGELFFGEGSRLTVL.

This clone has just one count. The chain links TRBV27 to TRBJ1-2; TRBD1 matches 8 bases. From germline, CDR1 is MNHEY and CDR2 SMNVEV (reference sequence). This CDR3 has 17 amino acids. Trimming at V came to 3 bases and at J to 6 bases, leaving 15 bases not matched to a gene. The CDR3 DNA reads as TGTGCCAGCAGTTTGTACCGAACAGGGGGGAGAAGTGATGGCTACACCTTC. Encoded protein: CASSLYRTGGRSDGYTF.